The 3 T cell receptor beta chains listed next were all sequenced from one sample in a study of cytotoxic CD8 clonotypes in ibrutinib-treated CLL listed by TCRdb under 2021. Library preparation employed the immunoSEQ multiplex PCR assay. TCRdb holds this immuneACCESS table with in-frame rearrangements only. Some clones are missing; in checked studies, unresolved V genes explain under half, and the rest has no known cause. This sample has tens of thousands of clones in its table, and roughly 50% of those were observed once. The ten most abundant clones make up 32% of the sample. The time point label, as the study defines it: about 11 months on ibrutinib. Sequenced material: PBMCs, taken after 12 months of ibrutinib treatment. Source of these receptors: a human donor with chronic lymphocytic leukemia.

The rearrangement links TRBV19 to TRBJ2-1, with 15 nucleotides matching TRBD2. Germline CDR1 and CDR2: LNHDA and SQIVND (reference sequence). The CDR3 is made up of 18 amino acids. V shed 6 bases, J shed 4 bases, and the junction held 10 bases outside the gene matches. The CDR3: CASSQGLAGGGAYNEQFF. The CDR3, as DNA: TGTGCCAGTAGCCAGGGACTAGCGGGAGGTGGGGCTTACAATGAGCAGTTCTTC.

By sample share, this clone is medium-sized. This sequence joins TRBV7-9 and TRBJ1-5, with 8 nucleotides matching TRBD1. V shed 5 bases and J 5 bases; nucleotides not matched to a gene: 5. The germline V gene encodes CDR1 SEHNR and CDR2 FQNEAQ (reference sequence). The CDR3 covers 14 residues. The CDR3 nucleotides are TGTGCCAGCAGCCCCCAGGGGGCATATCAGCCCCAGCATTTT. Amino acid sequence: CASSPQGAYQPQHF.

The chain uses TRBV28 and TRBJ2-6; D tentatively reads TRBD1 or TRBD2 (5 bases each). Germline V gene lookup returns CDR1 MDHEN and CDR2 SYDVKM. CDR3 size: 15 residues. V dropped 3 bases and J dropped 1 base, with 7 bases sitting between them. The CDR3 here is CASSFGGSGANVLTF. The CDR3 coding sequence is TGTGCCAGCAGTTTTGGGGGTTCTGGGGCCAACGTCCTGACTTTC.